These 17 T cell receptor beta chains were all obtained from the same sample, sequenced in a study of blood T cell repertoires in COVID-19. The repertoire was sequenced with immunoSEQ multiplex PCR; TCRdb's copy has only in-frame clones and lacks some. The repertoire holds 200,000 or so clones, with around four fifths as singletons. The source material was peripheral blood. The origin of the receptors is an elderly woman with COVID-19, enrolled during active disease.

The chain links TRBV4-1 to TRBJ1-5, with 7 bases that match TRBD1. CDR1 is MGHRA, CDR2 YSYEKL, per germline. The CDR3 extends over 15 amino acids. Trimming removed 4 bases from V and 6 bases from J; junction bases left unmatched: 9. This CDR3 reads CASSLSDRPFQPQHF. The CDR3 DNA reads TGCGCCAGCAGCCTATCGGACAGGCCGTTTCAGCCCCAGCATTTT.

The CDR3 region has the DNA TGTGCCAGCAGCCTCAGCAGGGGGGCCTATAATTCACCCCTCCACTTT. Translated: CASSLSRGAYNSPLHF. The rearrangement joins TRBV3-1 (or the pseudogene TRBV3-2) to TRBJ1-6, with TRBD1 matching over 7 bases. The germline gives CDR1 LGHDT, CDR2 YNNKEL (reference sequence). V gave up 4 bases and J gave up 2 bases; unmatched junction bases: 5. CDR3 size: 16 residues.

The chain has TRBV27 and TRBJ2-1, with D perhaps matching TRBD1 (5 bases). The CDR3 runs 16 residues. The germline V gene encodes CDR1 MNHEY and CDR2 SMNVEV (reference sequence). The V and J ends lost 5 bases and 1 base respectively, with 15 bases between them. CDR3 bases: TGTGCCAGCAGTAGGGGAAACCTTGGGTCCTACAATGAGCAGTTCTTC. Amino acid sequence: CASSRGNLGSYNEQFF.

The chain couples TRBV18 to TRBJ2-7; D call uncertain. Germline V CDR1 and CDR2: KGHSH, LQKENI. The CDR3 has 13 amino acids. Trimming stripped 3 bases from V and 3 bases from J, with 9 bases between. CDR3 in amino acids: CASSPAYDYEQYV. The CDR3 coding sequence is TGTGCCAGCTCACCCGCGTATGACTACGAGCAGTACGTC.

This rearrangement joins TRBV18 to TRBJ2-1; 7 bases fit TRBD1. J lost 9 bases, V lost 6 bases, and 11 bases had no gene match. This CDR3 contains 14 residues. The germline V gene has CDR1 KGHSH and CDR2 LQKENI. In nucleotides, the CDR3 is TGTGCCAGCTCCCCTCGCCAGGGGGTTGGTGAGCAGTTCTTC. Its translation is CASSPRQGVGEQFF.

This chain links TRBV3-1 (or the pseudogene TRBV3-2) with TRBJ2-7; 7 bases agree with TRBD1. CDR1 and CDR2 (germline): LGHDT, YNNKEL (reference sequence). J lost 4 bases, V lost 1 base, and 4 bases had no gene match. This CDR3 is built from 14 residues. For the CDR3, the DNA is TGTGCCAGCAGCCAAGGGACAGGTAAATACGAGCAGTACTTC. This translates into CASSQGTGKYEQYF.

This chain links TRBV27 with TRBJ2-3; 12 bases match TRBD2. The CDR3 extends over 16 amino acids. V shed 1 base, J shed 7 bases, and the junction held 6 bases outside the gene matches. Per germline, CDR1 MNHEY and CDR2 SMNVEV (reference sequence). Here the CDR3 reads CASSLLLAGGPHTQYF. The CDR3 DNA is TGTGCCAGCAGTTTATTGCTAGCGGGGGGGCCTCATACGCAGTATTTT.

About this clone itself: The same CDR3 can be traced to other DNA sequences in this sample. The chain employs TRBV4-1 and TRBJ2-5; 9 positions match TRBD2. Germline CDR1 is MGHRA and CDR2 is YSYEKL. The CDR3 totals 14 residues. J lost 4 bases, V lost 3 bases, and 3 bases had no gene match. The CDR3 reads CASSQAGGGETQYF. The DNA for the CDR3 is TGCGCCAGCAGCCAGGCGGGGGGGGGAGAGACCCAGTACTTC.

The chain carries TRBV5-1 and TRBJ2-5; TRBD1 matches 8 bases. V shed 4 bases, J shed 1 base, and the junction held 9 bases outside the gene matches. Germline CDR1 reads SGHRS; CDR2 reads YFSETQ. The CDR3 runs 16 residues. CDR3 amino acids: CASSQGTGGGQETQYF. The CDR3 bases are TGCGCCAGCAGCCAGGGGACAGGAGGGGGCCAAGAGACCCAGTACTTC. Full variable domain (rest looked up from reference TRBV5-1 and TRBJ2-5): KAGVTQTPRYLIKTRGQQVTLSCSPISGHRSVSWYQQTPGQGLQFLFEYFSETQRNKGNFPGRFSGRQFSNSRSEMNVSTLELGDSALYLCASSQGTGGGQETQYFGPGTRLLVL.

V and J are TRBV3-1 (or the pseudogene TRBV3-2) and TRBJ2-2; TRBD2 matches at 9 bases. The CDR3 totals 15 residues. Trimming took 4 bases from V and 4 from J; bases not matched to a gene: 4. In germline, CDR1 is LGHDT, CDR2 YNNKEL (reference sequence). Here the CDR3 DNA reads TGTGCCAGCAGCCTGACTAGCGGAGGCACCGGGGAGCTGTTTTTT. This gives the protein CASSLTSGGTGELFF.

This clone was counted a few times. V and J are TRBV20-1 and TRBJ2-7; unclear D gene. From germline, CDR1 is DFQATT and CDR2 SNEGSKA (reference sequence). The CDR3 has 13 amino acids. V was trimmed by 3 bases and J by 1 base, leaving 10 bases between them. CDR3 residues: CSASSVASYEQYV. The DNA of the CDR3 is TGCAGTGCTAGTTCAGTGGCATCCTACGAGCAGTACGTC.

This chain links TRBV2 with TRBJ1-5; TRBD1 might be the D (6 bases). The CDR3 has 15 amino acids. CDR1 and CDR2 (germline): SNHLY, FYNNEI. Trimming removed 6 bases from V and 2 bases from J, with 14 bases in between. Here the CDR3 reads CASRQSSGGNQPQHF. The CDR3 DNA follows: TGTGCCAGCAGGCAAAGTTCAGGGGGCAATCAGCCCCAGCATTTT.

The chain combines TRBV19 with TRBJ2-5; 9 bases agree with TRBD1. Germline V CDR1 and CDR2: LNHDA, SQIVND (reference sequence). V lost 6 bases to trimming and J lost 5 bases; unmatched junction nucleotides: 7. The CDR3 sequence is 14 residues long. CDR3 in amino acids: CASREQGALETQYF. Here the CDR3 DNA reads TGTGCCAGTAGGGAACAGGGGGCCTTGGAGACCCAGTACTTC.

CDR3 loop: CASSLAPSGSYEQYV. CDR3 coding DNA: TGTGCCAGCAGCTTGGCCCCTAGCGGCTCCTACGAGCAGTACGTC. This chain joins TRBV5-5 and TRBJ2-7; 7 bases map to TRBD2. Germline CDR1 reads SGHKS; CDR2 reads YYEKEE (reference sequence). J was trimmed by 0 bases and V by 0 bases; bases with no gene match: 3. CDR3 length: 15 amino acids.

Points on this clone: A junction end diverges from the germline sequence, so it may reflect a read error. V is TRBV20-1 and J is TRBJ1-2; no clear D gene. The CDR3 runs to 11 residues. CDR1 and CDR2 from the germline V gene are DFQATT and SNEGSKA (reference sequence). The CDR3 region has the DNA TGCAGTGCTAGAGATCTCCCGGGAAACCTTTTC. This translates into CSARDLPGNLF.

The table lists this clone with a count of one. The CDR3 DNA is TGTGCCAGCAGCATCAAACTCTTCTTGGGCACAGATACGCAGTATTTT. Amino acids: CASSIKLFLGTDTQYF. The V gene is TRBV7-2, the J gene TRBJ2-3, with unresolved D. The V end lost 5 bases, the J end lost 1 base, and 16 bases lay between the germline ends. Germline-derived CDR1 and CDR2 are SGHTA and FQGNSA. CDR3 length equals 16 residues.

The chain joins TRBV19 to TRBJ2-1; 9 bases align to TRBD2. From germline, CDR1 is LNHDA and CDR2 SQIVND (reference sequence). The CDR3 extends over 16 amino acids. With V trimmed by 2 bases and J by 8 bases, 10 bases remained unmatched. CDR3 DNA sequence: TGTGCCAGTAGTATACAGGCTAGCGGGGTAGGAGATGAGCAGTTCTTC. Its protein is CASSIQASGVGDEQFF.